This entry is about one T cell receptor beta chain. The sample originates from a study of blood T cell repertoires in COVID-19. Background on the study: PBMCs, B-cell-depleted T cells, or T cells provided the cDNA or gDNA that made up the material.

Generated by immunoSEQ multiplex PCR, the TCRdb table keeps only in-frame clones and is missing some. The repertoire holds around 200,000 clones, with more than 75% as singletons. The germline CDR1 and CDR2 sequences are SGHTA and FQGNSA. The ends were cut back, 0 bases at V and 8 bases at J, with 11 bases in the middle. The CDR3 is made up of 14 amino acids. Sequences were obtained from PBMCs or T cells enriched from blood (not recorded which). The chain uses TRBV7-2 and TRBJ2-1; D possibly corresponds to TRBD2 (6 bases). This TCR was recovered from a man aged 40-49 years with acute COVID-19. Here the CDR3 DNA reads TGTGCCAGCAGCTTAGCGTTGGGGGAGGATGAGCAGTTCTTC. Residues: CASSLALGEDEQFF.